The source of this T cell receptor (beta chain) is a study of shared T cell receptors in the human thymus (dated by TCRdb to about 2021). About the full investigation: The study investigated the way shared, self-reactive T-cell receptor alpha chains are produced in the human thymus.

For this clone: Its antigen is currently not known. No quality values exist for individual bases; no much larger clone is one base distant.

Taken from cysteine to phenylalanine, the CDR3 has 11 residues. Solely the CDR3 DNA is kept, with 33 bases framed from the first base. V loses 6 bases, J loses 13 bases, and the germline ends lie 12 bases apart. Looking up the germline V gene yields CDR1 MNHNS and CDR2 SASEGT. Receptor libraries were prepared by the immunoSEQ multiplex PCR assay. Held by TCRdb, this immuneACCESS table contains in-frame sequences only and omits some clones. Under half of the omission traces to an unresolved V gene where checked; the cause of the rest is unknown. This sample has 720,000 or so clones in its table, and roughly 85% of those were observed once. Jointly, the top ten make up about 0.0098% of the sample. This sample was also put to use in a study of human thymus T cells. Reported in the second study: The donors were immunologically healthy infants in Finland who had open corrective cardiac surgery for congenital heart defects. The thymus tissue came from surgical resects taken out during corrective cardiac surgery. Usage of V and J gene segments appeared to be biased in both the thymic and the peripheral blood repertoires. The related research found that thymic TCR repertoires overlapped highly between unrelated individuals. The study characterized TCR alpha and beta repertoires from under 10 infant thymus samples and a few related peripheral blood samples. Donor ages ranged from about 7 to 244 days, and the cohort comprised more than 5 male and a couple of female infants. Thymocytes were mechanically released from the tissue and were stored as pellets of about 9-33 million cells at -70 degrees C. A QIAsymphony instrument was used to extract genomic DNA from the frozen cell pellets. The immunoSEQ multiplex PCR assay was used to amplify the TCRB and TCRAD loci from a standardized amount of quality-controlled genomic DNA. Amplicons spanned the V(D)J region at a length sufficient to cover the CDR3 and identify V and J genes. Amplicon sequencing was performed on an Illumina platform through the commercial immunoSEQ service. Primer bias and sequencing errors were corrected as previously described, and TCRAD and TCRB definitions were based on the IMGT database. The repertoires were analysed using immunoSEQ Analyzer 3.0 and VDJTools for basic statistics, V/J segment usage, diversity estimates, rarefaction and pairwise overlap. Diversity was estimated with Chao1, ChaoE, Efron-Thisted, Shannon and inverse Simpson indices, and also on datasets down-sampled to the smallest sample. Repertoire overlap was assessed by strict matching of CDR3 nucleotide sequence, V gene and J gene, and clustering was done by Jaccard-based multidimensional scaling. Thymus samples yielded on average roughly 800,000 unique TCRB clonotypes, compared with about 80,000 from blood samples.

The V gene is TRBV6-1 and the J gene is TRBJ2-2; the D gene is perhaps TRBD2, from 5 matching bases. The receptor's source is a girl under three years old with a congenital heart defect. Donor details come from another sample of the same person, matched by shared clones. Sequenced: thymocytes. The nucleotide sequence is TGTGCCAGCAGAGACCACGGAGGGCTGTTTTTT. This yields the protein CASRDHGGLFF.